The entry that follows covers one TCR beta chain sequence. Its cognate antigen is unknown. The data originate from a study of T cell responses to AZD1222 COVID-19 vaccine. The overall study: Investigators merged groups given second doses at roughly 4 or roughly 12 weeks.

The CDR3 loop spans 11 amino acids. Per the germline V gene, CDR1 is MNHNS and CDR2 is SASEGT. Trimming removed 3 bases at V and 5 bases at J, with 4 bases between. Profiled with immunoSEQ multiplex PCR; TCRdb holds only in-frame clones, not every one. The sample shows 130,000 or so clones, approximately 88% of them seen only once. Study outcomes and limitations: All repertoire sampling was performed exclusively after the peak T cell response. Vaccine-related CD4 TCRs covered spike, predominating at 160-218 and 743-854. Nearly half of unique spike-specific TCRs reportedly avoided B.1.351 and B.1.1.7 mutated regions.

This TCR came from an adult in good health. The sample here was peripheral blood, taken on day 0 of AZD1222 vaccination. V gene TRBV6-1 combines with J gene TRBJ2-5; D is ambiguous. CDR3 bases: TGTGCCAGCAGTGAGGGGGAGACCCAGTACTTC. Amino acid sequence: CASSEGETQYF.